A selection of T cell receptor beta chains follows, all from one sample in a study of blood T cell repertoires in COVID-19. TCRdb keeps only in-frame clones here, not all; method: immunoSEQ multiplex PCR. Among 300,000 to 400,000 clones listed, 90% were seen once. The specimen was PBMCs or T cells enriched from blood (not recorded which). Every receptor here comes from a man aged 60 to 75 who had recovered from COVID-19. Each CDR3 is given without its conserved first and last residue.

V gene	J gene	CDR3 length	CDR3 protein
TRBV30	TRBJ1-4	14	AWSVAGPTTNEKLF
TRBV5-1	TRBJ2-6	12	ASSPTPGANVLT
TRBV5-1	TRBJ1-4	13	ASSSGQTINEKLF
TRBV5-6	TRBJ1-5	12	ASSLGPSNQPQH
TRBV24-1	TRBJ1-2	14	ATSDNAGQGLYGYT
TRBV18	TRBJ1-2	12	ASSSGGRDYGYT
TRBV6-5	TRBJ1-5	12	ASSYSGGDQPQH
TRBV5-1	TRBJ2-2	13	ASRLVGVETGELF
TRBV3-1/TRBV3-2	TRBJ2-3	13	ASSQLLESTDTQY
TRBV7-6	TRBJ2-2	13	ASSQQGTNTGELF
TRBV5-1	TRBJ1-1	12	ASSTNPQDTEAF
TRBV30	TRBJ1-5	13	AWSTGDDSNQPQH
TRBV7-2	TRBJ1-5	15	ASSLAEGRRGNQPQH
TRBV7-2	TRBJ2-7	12	ASTGMGATYEQY
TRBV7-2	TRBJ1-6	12	ASSPGGFNSPLH
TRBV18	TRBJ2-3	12	ASSPGLAGDTQY